The rows below give T cell receptor beta chains drawn from one sample of a study of T cells in Graves' hyperthyroidism and ophthalmopathy. TCRdb used MiXCR to reprocess the multiplex PCR reads, holding one entry per CDR3 protein. The sample has about 360,000 distinct CDR3 sequences, about 13% seen once. The source material was blood. These receptors were taken from a woman younger than 35 with Graves' hyperthyroidism. Each CDR3 is given with its conserved first and last residue. Each record gives: CDR3 DNA, CDR3 protein, V gene, J gene, CDR3 length, D gene, clone size. The D gene is left open where the match is weak. Clone size is shown for a subset of rows, as once, few, many or a class of expanded clone.

DNA: TGTGCCAGCAGCTTGACGACAGGGAACAATCAGCCCCAGCATTTT
CDR3: CASSLTTGNNQPQHF
V: TRBV7-9
J: TRBJ1-5
length: 15
D: TRBD1
size: many

DNA: TGTGCCAGCAGCTTCATGGGAGAGACCCTCTACAATGAGCAGTTCTTC
CDR3: CASSFMGETLYNEQFF
V: TRBV7-8
J: TRBJ2-1
length: 16
D: NA
size: many

DNA: TGTGCCAGCAGCCGTAATAGGAGGGATACGCAGTATTTT
CDR3: CASSRNRRDTQYF
V: TRBV14
J: TRBJ2-3
length: 13
D: NA
size: many

DNA: TGTGCCAGCAGCTTAAATAGTGGTTCTGACGAGCAGTACTTC
CDR3: CASSLNSGSDEQYF
V: TRBV7-9
J: TRBJ2-7
length: 14
D: NA
size: NA

DNA: TGCAGCGCGCGCTCCGGGGAGCTGTTTTTT
CDR3: CSARSGELFF
V: TRBV29-1
J: TRBJ2-2
length: 10
D: NA
size: NA

DNA: TGTGCCAGCAGCTCTGAGTGGGAGAGGGAGACCCAGTACTTC
CDR3: CASSSEWERETQYF
V: TRBV7-8
J: TRBJ2-5
length: 14
D: NA
size: many

DNA: TGTGCCAGCAGTTACCCACCGGGACAGGGTAACATTCAGTACTTC
CDR3: CASSYPPGQGNIQYF
V: TRBV6-2/TRBV6-3
J: TRBJ2-4
length: 15
D: TRBD1
size: many

DNA: TGCAGTGCTAGAGATCGGACAGGGTCCGAGACCCAGTACTTC
CDR3: CSARDRTGSETQYF
V: TRBV20-1
J: TRBJ2-5
length: 14
D: TRBD1
size: many

DNA: TGTGCCAGCAGCTCTGGGACCATAAATCAAGAGACCCAGTACTTC
CDR3: CASSSGTINQETQYF
V: TRBV7-2
J: TRBJ2-5
length: 15
D: NA
size: many

DNA: TGTGCCAGCAGGACATCGACTATTCCAAATTCACCCCTCCACTTT
CDR3: CASRTSTIPNSPLHF
V: TRBV6-1
J: TRBJ1-6
length: 15
D: NA
size: few

DNA: TGCGCCAGCACCTCCATGGGGTCCTCTGGAAACACCATATATTTT
CDR3: CASTSMGSSGNTIYF
V: TRBV5-1
J: TRBJ1-3
length: 15
D: NA
size: many

DNA: TGTGCCAGCAGTTACCAATCCCGGGGGGACAATGAGCAGTTCTTC
CDR3: CASSYQSRGDNEQFF
V: TRBV6-1
J: TRBJ2-1
length: 15
D: TRBD2
size: many

DNA: TGCAGTGCTGTGGTGGTAGCGGGTTACGAGCAGTACTTC
CDR3: CSAVVVAGYEQYF
V: TRBV20-1
J: TRBJ2-7
length: 13
D: TRBD2
size: many

DNA: TGTGCCAGCAGCCGACTGACAGGCTACTATGGCTACACCTTC
CDR3: CASSRLTGYYGYTF
V: TRBV2
J: TRBJ1-2
length: 14
D: NA
size: many

DNA: TGCGCCAGCAGCTTGGGGTCAGAAACGCTGAAGACCCAGTACTTC
CDR3: CASSLGSETLKTQYF
V: TRBV5-1
J: TRBJ2-5
length: 15
D: NA
size: many

DNA: TGTGCCAGCAGTCACCCTTTTCGACAGGGAGGAAACACCATATATTTT
CDR3: CASSHPFRQGGNTIYF
V: TRBV11-2
J: TRBJ1-3
length: 16
D: TRBD1
size: few

DNA: TGTGCCAGCAGCTTATCCCCGGGCACTGAAGCTTTCTTT
CDR3: CASSLSPGTEAFF
V: TRBV7-3
J: TRBJ1-1
length: 13
D: NA
size: NA

DNA: TGCGCCAGCAGTCCAACCTGGGGTCAGCCCCAGCATTTT
CDR3: CASSPTWGQPQHF
V: TRBV4-1
J: TRBJ1-5
length: 13
D: NA
size: few

DNA: TGTGCCAGCAGCTACCGCCCTTCAGGGCTTGGTATCAATGAGCAGTTCTTC
CDR3: CASSYRPSGLGINEQFF
V: TRBV11-2
J: TRBJ2-1
length: 17
D: NA
size: many

DNA: TGCAGTGCTAGAGAGGCCGGGGAGGGGTCCATGTTACTCTCCTACAATGAGCAGTTCTTC
CDR3: CSAREAGEGSMLLSYNEQFF
V: TRBV20-1
J: TRBJ2-1
length: 20
D: TRBD2
size: many

DNA: TGTGCCTGGAAGTCCATTGGCTACACCTTC
CDR3: CAWKSIGYTF
V: TRBV30
J: TRBJ1-2
length: 10
D: NA
size: many

DNA: TGTGCCAGCACATGGGGTATAGGGCGAACCGGGGAGCTGTTTTTT
CDR3: CASTWGIGRTGELFF
V: TRBV3-1
J: TRBJ2-2
length: 15
D: NA
size: many

DNA: TGTGCCAGCAGCATAAGGGTGGACCCTAACTATGGCTACACCTTC
CDR3: CASSIRVDPNYGYTF
V: TRBV28
J: TRBJ1-2
length: 15
D: NA
size: many

DNA: TGTGCCAGCTCCCCGACGGTCTTAAGGGAAAAACTGTTTTTT
CDR3: CASSPTVLREKLFF
V: TRBV18
J: TRBJ1-4
length: 14
D: NA
size: NA

DNA: TGCAGCGTTGAAGTCGCGGACGGGACAATGGGGACAGATACGCAGTATTTT
CDR3: CSVEVADGTMGTDTQYF
V: TRBV29-1
J: TRBJ2-3
length: 17
D: NA
size: many